A selection of T cell receptor beta chains follows, all from one sample in a study of metastatic and nonmetastatic thyroid tumors. MiXCR was used by TCRdb to re-call the PCR reads. The table lists tens of thousands of clones, approximately 30% of them singletons. Sequencing used blood. The source is a female donor with papillary thyroid cancer or a benign thyroid nodule (not recorded which). Some clones in this sample may be carry-over from other donors' samples. Each CDR3 is given with its conserved first and last residue. A D gene is named only where the DNA matches it firmly. Rows give clone size only sometimes, using once, few, many, or a class for an expanded clone.

.	TRBV6-1	TRBJ2-7	many	CASSALRDFVEYF	TGTGCCAGCAGTGCCCTAAGGGACTTCGTGGAGTACTTC
TRBD2	TRBV11-2	TRBJ2-7	.	CASFPQGLAGGSSYEHYF	TGTGCCAGCTTCCCCCAGGGCTTAGCGGGAGGAAGCTCCTACGAGCACTACTTC
TRBD1	TRBV9	TRBJ2-7	medium-sized	CASSVEGQASYEQYF	TGTGCCAGCAGCGTAGAGGGACAGGCCTCCTACGAGCAGTACTTC
TRBD2	TRBV12-3/TRBV12-4	TRBJ2-7	.	CASRTSGSSHEQYF	TGTGCCAGCAGGACTAGCGGGAGTTCCCACGAGCAGTACTTC
.	TRBV24-1	TRBJ1-2	many	CATSDWGIGYTF	TGTGCCACCAGTGACTGGGGGATCGGCTACACCTTC
TRBD1	TRBV20-1	TRBJ2-7	.	CSARGQPTSYEQYF	TGCAGTGCTAGGGGACAGCCCACTTCCTACGAGCAGTACTTC
.	TRBV6-1	TRBJ2-7	many	CASRSWQSFPYEQYF	TGTGCCAGCCGATCGTGGCAGTCTTTCCCCTACGAGCAGTACTTC
TRBD2	TRBV4-2	TRBJ2-7	.	CGISQASGGSYEQYF	TGTGGCATCAGCCAAGCTAGCGGGGGTTCCTACGAGCAGTACTTC
TRBD1	TRBV30	TRBJ1-1	.	CAWNEGQGTEAFF	TGTGCCTGGAATGAGGGACAGGGGACTGAAGCTTTCTTT
TRBD2	TRBV19	TRBJ2-1	few	CASMGGRWDDQFF	TGTGCCAGTATGGGCGGGAGGTGGGATGATCAGTTCTTC
.	TRBV5-4	TRBJ1-1	many	CASSPGNTEAFF	TGTGCCAGCAGCCCGGGGAACACTGAAGCTTTCTTT
.	TRBV6-1	TRBJ1-2	few	CASSPRTPQHGYTF	TGTGCCAGCAGTCCTAGGACACCCCAGCATGGCTACACCTTC
.	TRBV6-2/TRBV6-3	TRBJ2-1	many	CASSFQGTYEQFF	TGTGCCAGCAGTTTTCAGGGTACATATGAGCAGTTCTTC